Included here is one T cell receptor beta chain sequence, with context. Its target is unknown. This CDR3 has 15 amino acids. The germline CDR1 and CDR2 sequences are KGHSH and LQKENI. With 1 base removed from V and 1 base from J, the gap between germline ends came to 10 bases. ViraFEST used viral peptide pools to expand antigen-specific CD4+ T cells before sequencing. Researchers isolated CD4+ T cells once approximately eleven days of culture had elapsed. Subjects were given two BNT162b2 or mRNA-1273 vaccine doses. The data derive from a study of vaccination effects on CD4 cells after COVID-19. TCRdb's copy holds only in-frame clones and misses some; the assay was immunoSEQ multiplex PCR. The sample lists under 85,000 clones, over 75% occurring once.

This chain uses TRBV18 with TRBJ1-1, with a possible D match to TRBD1 (6 bases). The sequencing used CD4+ T cells from PBMCs cultured with HCoV-OC43 spike peptides, collected after COVID-19 vaccination. Documented subset: HCoV-OC43 spike overlapping peptide pool stimulation. This receptor was obtained from a human donor who received a COVID-19 vaccine. CDR3 sequence reads: CASSPQGGENTEAFF. CDR3 in DNA: TGTGCCAGCTCACCACAGGGGGGCGAGAACACTGAAGCTTTCTTT.